This TCR beta chain was identified in a study of blood T cell repertoires in COVID-19. As for the study in general: COVID-19 samples from acute and convalescent phases originated in the United States, Italy and Spain. T cells, B-cell-depleted T cells, or PBMCs supplied cDNA or gDNA.

Germline V gene sequence: CDR1 MRHNA, CDR2 SNTAGT. This CDR3 contains 15 residues. V trimming: 6 bases; J trimming: 5 bases; junction bases outside the gene matches: 11. Original processing notes: Reference gene primer amplification gave nucleated cell count estimates. Assay used: immunoSEQ multiplex PCR; TCRdb lists only in-frame clones, some missing. Clonal size and the V and J genes are those of that table, whereas D and trimming came from the DNA. This table holds around 100,000 clones, about 91% found once. The chain carries TRBV6-4 and TRBJ2-3; 7 bases agree with TRBD2. The receptor was derived from a man aged 45-65 years with acute or convalescent COVID-19. Sequences were obtained from peripheral blood. The CDR3 reads CASSRFVGGEDTQYF. The CDR3 DNA sequence: TGTGCCAGCAGCCGTTTCGTTGGGGGGGAAGATACGCAGTATTTT.